Listed below are T cell receptor beta chains from one sample, sequenced in a study of T-cell reconstitution after alpha-beta-depleted transplantation in children. TCRdb redid the calling of the PCR reads with MiXCR, one entry per CDR3 protein. The sample yields 600,000 to 700,000 distinct CDR3 sequences, approximately 15% seen once. Sequenced material: PBMCs from the stem cell graft donor, taken from the stem cell graft. Receptors originate from a human donor who donated a stem cell graft to a child with acute myeloid leukemia. Each CDR3 is given with its conserved first and last residue. The D gene is left open where the match is weak. Clone size is given for some rows only: seen once, a few or many times, or a class if the clone is expanded.

J | V | D | size | DNA | CDR3
TRBJ2-2 | TRBV5-1 | . | . | TGCGCCAGCAGCTTGGACGGCGTTGCCACCGGGGAGCTGTTTTTT | CASSLDGVATGELFF
TRBJ1-1 | TRBV7-2 | . | . | TGTGCCAGCAGCTACCGAGCGGGGGCGCGGAACACTGAAGCTTTCTTT | CASSYRAGARNTEAFF
TRBJ2-5 | TRBV18 | . | . | TGTGCCAGCTCTCCCTTCGGGCAGGGCCAAGAGACCCAGTACTTC | CASSPFGQGQETQYF
TRBJ1-1 | TRBV20-1 | TRBD1 | many | TGCAGTGCTACCTCAGGTGGAGGGGGCAACACTGAAGCTTTCTTT | CSATSGGGGNTEAFF
TRBJ1-5 | TRBV14 | . | . | TGTGCCAGCAGCCAGGCGGCTGATCAGCCCCAGCATTTT | CASSQAADQPQHF
TRBJ2-3 | TRBV20-1 | . | many | TGCAGTGCCCTTTCCGGGACCGAAAACAGGGATACGCAGTATTTT | CSALSGTENRDTQYF
TRBJ2-1 | TRBV7-2 | TRBD2 | many | TGTGCCAGCAGCTTAGTTCGTCGCGGGGGGGCAAGGGAGCAGTTCTTC | CASSLVRRGGAREQFF
TRBJ2-3 | TRBV29-1 | . | many | TGCAGCGTTGCGTCGGCGAGCACAGATACGCAGTATTTT | CSVASASTDTQYF
TRBJ2-3 | TRBV5-4 | TRBD1 | . | TGTGCCAGCAGCTCAGGACAGGGAATGGGCAGGGAGTATTTT | CASSSGQGMGREYF
TRBJ2-2 | TRBV5-6 | TRBD1 | few | TGTGCCAGCAGCTTGGGAGACAGGGGGAGGACCGGGGAGCTGTTTTTT | CASSLGDRGRTGELFF
TRBJ2-5 | TRBV25-1 | TRBD2 | once | TGTGCCAGCAGTGAACCCCTAGCGGGCTCTCTGGGGACCCAGTACTTC | CASSEPLAGSLGTQYF
TRBJ1-1 | TRBV5-1 | . | many | TGCGCCAGCAGCTTGGGGGGAAGTAGGCTAAACACTGAAGCTTTCTTT | CASSLGGSRLNTEAFF
TRBJ1-1 | TRBV20-1 | . | many | TGCAGTGCTAGAGAGGTAGGGAACACTGAAGCTTTCTTT | CSAREVGNTEAFF
TRBJ2-7 | TRBV5-1 | . | few | TGCGCCAGCAGAAAGCAGTTTGACTCCTACGAGCAGTACTTC | CASRKQFDSYEQYF
TRBJ2-5 | TRBV7-2 | . | many | TGTGCCAGCAGTCGAGAGGTGGAGACCCAGTACTTC | CASSREVETQYF
TRBJ2-7 | TRBV20-1 | TRBD1 | many | TGCAGTGTCATGGACAGGGCGGGCTCCTACGAGCAGTACTTC | CSVMDRAGSYEQYF
TRBJ1-6 | TRBV7-2 | . | many | TGTGCCAGCAGCCTCATGATGGACAGCTATTCACCCCTCCACTTT | CASSLMMDSYSPLHF
TRBJ1-6 | TRBV27 | TRBD1 | many | TGTGCCAGCAGTCTCGAGACAGGGCTTAATTCACCCCTCCACTTT | CASSLETGLNSPLHF
TRBJ2-2 | TRBV4-3 | . | many | TGCGCCAGCAGCGAATACAGTCCCCTGAACACCGGGGAGCTGTTTTTT | CASSEYSPLNTGELFF
TRBJ2-1 | TRBV29-1 | . | many | TGCAGCGCTATACAGGATAGTTCCTACAATGAGCAGTTCTTC | CSAIQDSSYNEQFF
TRBJ2-1 | TRBV29-1 | . | many | TGCAGCTCGGTGGCAGAGACCTACAATGAGCAGTTCTTC | CSSVAETYNEQFF
TRBJ1-2 | TRBV15 | . | many | TGTGCCACCAGCAGAGGGGACACTCACGGGTATGGCTACACCTTC | CATSRGDTHGYGYTF
TRBJ2-1 | TRBV10-3 | . | many | TGTGCCATCAGTGAGCCCCGGTGGTACTCCTACAATGAGCAGTTCTTC | CAISEPRWYSYNEQFF
TRBJ2-7 | TRBV7-9 | TRBD1 | many | TGTGCCAGCAGCCTGGGACAGGGGGCGCAAGAGCAGTACTTC | CASSLGQGAQEQYF
TRBJ2-6 | TRBV20-1 | TRBD1 | many | TGCAGTGCCCACGACAGGGGGTCTGGGGCCAACGTCCTGACTTTC | CSAHDRGSGANVLTF
TRBJ1-6 | TRBV6-5 | . | few | TGTGCCAGCAGTTCCCTCGGGACCGGGATTTTAGCCCTCCACTTT | CASSSLGTGILALHF
TRBJ2-2 | TRBV6-1 | TRBD1 | many | TGTGCCAGCAGCTCCGGGACAGGGATCGGGGAGCTGTTTTTT | CASSSGTGIGELFF
TRBJ1-5 | TRBV6-4 | . | many | TGTGCCAGCAGTGATAAGGTAAATCAGCCCCAGCATTTT | CASSDKVNQPQHF
TRBJ2-5 | TRBV7-9 | . | . | TGTGCCAGCAGCTTAGCGGGAACCTCCAGGACGGAGACCCAGTACTTC | CASSLAGTSRTETQYF
TRBJ1-1 | TRBV7-8 | . | few | TGTGCCAGCAGCTTAGTGTCCGGGACGGAGGCTTTCTTT | CASSLVSGTEAFF